This TCR beta chain was recovered during a study of blood T cells in healthy people across ages. Findings of the study overall: TCR beta diversity per million T cells fell roughly linearly with age.

This CDR3 contains 17 residues. Germline loops: CDR1 MNHEY, CDR2 SVGEGT. Trimming took 2 bases from V and 3 from J, leaving 17 bases between them. It was with a sample-barcoded 5' primer and a J-beta primer mix that a second PCR of about 7 to 12 cycles was run. Tags on each cDNA molecule came from a template-switch adaptor with 12 random nucleotides. MiXCR, applied by TCRdb to the 5' RACE reads, yields one record per CDR3 protein. The data contain more than 800,000 distinct CDR3 sequences, less than 50% of them singletons. The authors isolated at least 6.5 million PBMCs per sample. About this clonotype: Its cognate antigen is unknown.

The receptor's source is a woman aged 60 to 75 in good health. V is TRBV6-2 or TRBV6-3 and J is TRBJ2-1, with TRBD2 as a possible D gene (6 bases). Sequenced input: blood. CDR3 loop: CASSYNLRDSFYNEQFF. CDR3 DNA: TGTGCCAGCAGTTACAATTTACGGGACTCCTTCTACAATGAGCAGTTCTTC.